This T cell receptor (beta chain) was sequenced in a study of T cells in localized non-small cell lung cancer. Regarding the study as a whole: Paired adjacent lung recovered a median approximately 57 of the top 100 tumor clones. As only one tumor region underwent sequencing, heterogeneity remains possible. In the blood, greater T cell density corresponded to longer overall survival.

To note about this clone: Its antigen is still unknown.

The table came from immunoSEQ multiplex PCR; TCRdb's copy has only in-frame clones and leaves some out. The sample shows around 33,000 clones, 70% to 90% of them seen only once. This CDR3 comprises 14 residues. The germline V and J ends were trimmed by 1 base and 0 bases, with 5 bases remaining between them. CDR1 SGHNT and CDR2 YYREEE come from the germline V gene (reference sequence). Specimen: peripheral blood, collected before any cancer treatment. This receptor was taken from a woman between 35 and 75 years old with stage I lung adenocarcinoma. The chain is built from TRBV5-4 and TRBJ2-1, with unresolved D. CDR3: CASSLSSSYNEQFF. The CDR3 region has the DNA TGTGCCAGCAGCTTGTCCAGCTCCTACAATGAGCAGTTCTTC.